The T cell receptor beta chain described here comes from a study of blood T cells in healthy people across ages. Findings and caveats of the study: Aged donors had fewer naive CD4+ cells and lower diversity than long-lived donors.

Next came a second PCR, run for roughly 6 to 11 cycles, which used a sample-barcoded 5' primer along with a J-beta primer mix. TCRdb independently ran MiXCR on the 5' RACE reads; one entry per CDR3 protein. Seen here are 650,000 to 700,000 distinct CDR3 sequences, roughly 32% observed once, and the top ten hold 15% to 17%. This clonotype appeared a single time. The antigen is unknown. This CDR3 contains 13 residues. Per germline, CDR1 SNHLY and CDR2 FYNNEI. The receptor was isolated from a woman older than 75 in good health. V usage is TRBV2 and J usage is TRBJ2-3; D might be TRBD2 (6 bases). The source material was blood. CDR3 sequence reads: CAPGGVRTDTQYF. CDR3 nucleotide sequence: TGTGCACCTGGCGGGGTCCGCACAGATACGCAGTATTTT.